These 15 T cell receptor beta chains were all obtained from the same sample, sequenced in a study of blood T cell repertoires in COVID-19 (dated by TCRdb to about 2020). Receptors were amplified or captured by the immunoSEQ multiplex PCR assay. In its TCRdb copy, this immuneACCESS table keeps in-frame sequences only and misses some clones. Where compared with another copy, unresolved V genes explain less than half of these, and the others have no known cause. The sample data list some 500,000 clones, and about 89% of these were observed just once. The top ten constitute about 8% of the sample. The sequenced sample was peripheral blood. All receptors come from a woman aged 45 to 65 with COVID-19, enrolled during active disease.

About this clone itself: Other DNA sequences in this specimen translate into the identical CDR3. This chain uses TRBV12-3 or TRBV12-4 with TRBJ1-2; D perhaps matches TRBD1 (5 bases). This CDR3 contains 13 residues. With 3 bases removed from V and 6 bases from J, the gap between germline ends came to 11 bases. The CDR3 spells CASSFQGSDGYTF. DNA for the CDR3: TGTGCCAGCAGTTTCCAGGGCTCGGATGGCTACACCTTC.

This chain joins TRBV28 and TRBJ1-2; no definite D call. The CDR3 sequence is 14 residues long. CDR1 and CDR2 from the germline V gene are MDHEN and SYDVKM. V was trimmed by 2 bases and J by 1 base, leaving 8 bases between them. The chain's CDR3 is CASSLIADNYGYTF. The CDR3 region has the DNA TGTGCCAGCAGTTTAATAGCGGATAACTATGGCTACACCTTC.

The V call is TRBV4-2, the J call TRBJ2-7; maybe TRBD1 (5 bases). Looked up from germline, CDR1 is LGHNA and CDR2 is YNFKEQ. V was cut by 4 bases and J by 2 bases, with 12 bases left in between. The CDR3 contains 14 residues. CDR3 residues: CASSLVGDTYEQYF. In nucleotides, the CDR3 is TGTGCCAGCAGCCTAGTAGGGGATACCTACGAGCAGTACTTC.

The chain links TRBV10-1 to TRBJ1-5; the D is unclear. Trimming left V 0 bases short and J 7 bases short, with 7 bases between. Germline V gene lookup returns CDR1 WNHNN and CDR2 SYGVQD (reference sequence). The CDR3 is made up of 13 amino acids. The CDR3 is CASSESRAQPQHF. The CDR3 DNA is TGCGCCAGCAGTGAGTCGAGGGCCCAGCCCCAGCATTTT.

The V and J genes are TRBV12-3 or TRBV12-4 and TRBJ1-5; TRBD1 is a possible D gene (6 bases). The CDR3 is 13 residues long. With 6 bases removed from V and 3 bases from J, the gap between germline ends came to 9 bases. The DNA of the CDR3 is TGTGCCAGCAGCACAGGGATCAATCAGCCCCAGCATTTT. Translated: CASSTGINQPQHF.

This chain links TRBV7-6 with TRBJ2-1, with D possibly TRBD2 on 5 matching bases. Trimming stripped 5 bases from V and 4 bases from J, with 15 bases between. The CDR3 has 15 amino acids. CDR1 is SGHVS, CDR2 FNYEAQ, per germline. The DNA of the CDR3 is TGTGCCAGCAGCCCAGAGGGCAGACCTTACAATGAGCAGTTCTTC. Its protein product is CASSPEGRPYNEQFF.

The chain combines TRBV11-1 with TRBJ2-1; 10 positions match TRBD1. The CDR3 is 16 residues long. Germline CDR1 reads SGHAT; CDR2 reads FQDESV (reference sequence). V lost 4 bases, J lost 1 base, and 4 bases stayed unmatched. As DNA, the CDR3 is TGTGCCAGCAGCTCGCGACAGGGGGCTTCCTACAATGAGCAGTTCTTC. Translation gives CASSSRQGASYNEQFF.

The chain is built from TRBV28 and TRBJ2-1, with 8 bases lining up with TRBD2. The CDR3 extends over 17 amino acids. Germline V gene lookup returns CDR1 MDHEN and CDR2 SYDVKM. Trimming removed 3 bases from V and 2 bases from J; junction bases left unmatched: 9. CDR3 sequence reads: CASSFLGGETTYNEQFF. DNA for the CDR3: TGTGCCAGCAGTTTCCTCGGGGGGGAAACAACCTACAATGAGCAGTTCTTC.

The chain has TRBV10-1 and TRBJ2-7, with TRBD2 identical over 9 bases. J gave up 1 base and V 2 bases, and 6 bases lay outside the gene matches. The CDR3 consists of 16 residues. CDR1 WNHNN and CDR2 SYGVQD come from the germline V gene (reference sequence). DNA for the CDR3: TGCGCCAGCAGTGAGGACCCTAGCGGGGCTTCCTACGAGCAGTACTTC. Its protein product is CASSEDPSGASYEQYF.

The chain couples TRBV3-1 (or the pseudogene TRBV3-2) to TRBJ2-1, with a weak D call TRBD2 (5 bases). Trimming cost V 1 base and J 9 bases, with 25 bases left between them. CDR1 is LGHDT, CDR2 YNNKEL, per germline (reference sequence). The CDR3 spans 18 residues. CDR3 protein: CASSQVGFGSTSHSEQFF. DNA of the CDR3: TGTGCCAGCAGCCAAGTCGGATTTGGGAGCACATCACACAGTGAGCAGTTCTTC.

This clone has only one observation. The chain combines TRBV24-1 with TRBJ2-7; weak D call: TRBD1 (6 bases). Germline V gene sequence: CDR1 KGHDR, CDR2 SFDVKD. Trimming stripped 7 bases from V and 6 bases from J, with 12 bases between. This CDR3 is 12 amino acids long. The DNA for the CDR3 is TGTGCCACCAGAGGACAGAAAGGCGAGCAGTACTTC. Protein sequence: CATRGQKGEQYF.

The genes are TRBV15 and TRBJ1-1; D is unclear. In germline, CDR1 is LNHNV, CDR2 YYDKDF (reference sequence). The V end lost 3 bases, the J end lost 7 bases, and 12 bases lay between the germline ends. This CDR3 has 13 residues. The CDR3 nucleotides are TGTGCCACCAGCAGCCAGTCGGCGGGTGAAGCTTTCTTT. Residues: CATSSQSAGEAFF.

On this clone: This specimen includes other DNA sequences encoding the same CDR3. This rearrangement joins TRBV5-6 to TRBJ2-7; 8 nucleotides match TRBD1. J lost 3 bases, V lost 3 bases, and 2 bases had no gene match. The CDR3 length is 13 residues. Germline V gene lookup returns CDR1 SGHDT and CDR2 YYEEEE. CDR3 DNA sequence: TGTGCCAGCAGCTGGGACAGGAGCTACGAGCAGTACTTC. Translating it yields CASSWDRSYEQYF.

The chain employs TRBV19 and TRBJ1-1; TRBD1 matches 8 bases. Germline V CDR1 and CDR2: LNHDA, SQIVND (reference sequence). The CDR3 totals 13 residues. V lost 5 bases, J lost 7 bases, and 6 bases stayed unmatched. The CDR3, as DNA: TGTGCCAGTAGTGTCACAGGGGGTGGTGAAGCTTTCTTT. Its protein product is CASSVTGGGEAFF.

The chain joins TRBV19 to TRBJ2-3; no clear D gene. V was pared by 8 bases and J by 5 bases, with 17 bases between. This CDR3 spans 14 amino acids. The V gene's germline CDR1 is LNHDA and CDR2 SQIVND (reference sequence). The CDR3 spells CASRLKQPGDTQYF. CDR3 coding DNA: TGTGCCAGTCGATTAAAACAGCCTGGAGATACGCAGTATTTT.